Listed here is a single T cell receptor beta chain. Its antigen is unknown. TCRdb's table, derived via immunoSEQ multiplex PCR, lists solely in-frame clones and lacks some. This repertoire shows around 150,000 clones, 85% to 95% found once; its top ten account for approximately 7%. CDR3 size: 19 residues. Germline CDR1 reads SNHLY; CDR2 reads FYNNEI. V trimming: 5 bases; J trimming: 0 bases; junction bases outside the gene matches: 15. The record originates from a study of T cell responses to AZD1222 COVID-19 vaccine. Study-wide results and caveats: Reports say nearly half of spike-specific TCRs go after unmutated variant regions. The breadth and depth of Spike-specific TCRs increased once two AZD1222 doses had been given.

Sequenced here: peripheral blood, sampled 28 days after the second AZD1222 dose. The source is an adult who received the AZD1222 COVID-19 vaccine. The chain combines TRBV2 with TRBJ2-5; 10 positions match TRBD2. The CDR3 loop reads CASSSPPGTSESNQETQYF. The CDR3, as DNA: TGTGCCAGCAGTTCCCCACCCGGGACTAGCGAGTCGAACCAAGAGACCCAGTACTTC.